The following is a T cell receptor beta chain sequence with its context. Assay: immunoSEQ multiplex PCR; the TCRdb copy retains only in-frame clones and omits some. This table has 90,000 to 150,000 clones, 68% appearing once. This sample is drawn from a study of shared clonotypes between healthy human individuals. Sequencing used memory CD8+ T cells sorted from blood. Indicated subset: CD45RO+ cells pooled with CCR7-negative TemRA cells. This clonotype originated in a woman aged 25 to 39 in good health.

The CDR3 region is CASRPYGQGNTEAFF. The CDR3 DNA follows: TGCGCCAGCAGACCCTACGGACAGGGGAACACTGAAGCTTTCTTT. V is TRBV4-1 and J is TRBJ1-1; 8 nucleotides align to TRBD1. In germline, CDR1 is MGHRA, CDR2 YSYEKL. The J segment lost 1 base and the V segment lost 6 bases, leaving 7 bases of the junction unmatched. This CDR3 has 15 residues.